This TCR beta chain appears in the sequencing data of a study of T-cell memory formation after mild COVID-19. General study findings and limits: Second-wave clones peaking on day 37 lacked confirmed SARS-CoV-2 specificity. Of the contracting clones, CD4+ ones lay mainly in CM and EM, and CD8+ ones in EMRA.

Barcoded TCR alpha and TCR beta cDNA libraries with UMIs came from 5'RACE using constant-segment primers. TCRdb reprocessed the 5' RACE reads via MiXCR and lists one record per CDR3 protein. The sample has about 500,000 distinct CDR3 sequences, 20% seen once; the top ten hold approximately 12%. Trimming at V came to 4 bases and at J to 2 bases, leaving 5 bases not matched to a gene. This CDR3 contains 15 residues. The germline CDR1 and CDR2 sequences are SGHTA and FQGNSA. About this clonotype: The antigen remains undetermined.

This chain uses TRBV7-2 with TRBJ1-5, with TRBD1 matching 7 bases. Sequenced: PBMCs or a T cell subset sorted from them (not recorded which). The TCR comes from an adult woman who had mild COVID-19 (a few samples of this study predate the infection). Cell type and time point are not known. The CDR3 nucleotides read TGTGCCAGCAGCTGGACAGGAGTCGGCAATCAGCCCCAGCATTTT. This translates into CASSWTGVGNQPQHF.